This entry features one T cell receptor beta chain sequence. This entry is derived from a study of OX40 agonist ivuxolimab in advanced cancers. In the study overall: Patients were infused with ivuxolimab every 2 weeks at 0.01 to 10 mg/kg.

Method: immunoSEQ multiplex PCR; TCRdb's copy keeps in-frame clones and lacks some. Found here are under 70,000 clones, more than 85% of them singletons; the top ten hold around 0.63%. V dropped 6 bases and J dropped 7 bases, with 19 bases sitting between them. From germline, CDR1 is MNHEY and CDR2 SVGAGI. This CDR3 has 14 residues. This receptor was identified in an adult with an advanced solid tumor such as melanoma, head and neck, liver or kidney cancer. The V and J genes are TRBV6-5 and TRBJ2-7, with TRBD2 as a possible D gene (6 bases). This specimen was CD4+ or CD8+ T cells sorted from blood, taken in a trial of the OX40 agonist ivuxolimab. The chain's CDR3 is CASSRGGTPNEQYF. For the CDR3, the DNA is TGTGCCAGCAGCAGAGGAGGGACTCCTAATGAGCAGTACTTC.